This T cell receptor (beta chain) originates from a study of OX40 agonist ivuxolimab in advanced cancers. The wider study: Hepatocellular carcinoma, melanoma, renal cell or head and neck cancer occurred in dose-escalation patients. Regarding the study as a whole: Relative to CD4+ cells, CD8+ T cells on average had more expanded clones. Antigen specificity was not determined for the expanded peripheral T cells.

The germline gives CDR1 MGHRA, CDR2 YSYEKL. The CDR3 spans 16 residues. V lost 4 bases to trimming and J lost 7 bases; unmatched junction nucleotides: 14. Assay: immunoSEQ multiplex PCR; the TCRdb copy retains only in-frame clones and omits some. The sample lists around 86,000 clones; roughly 84% were seen once. Blood sampling was done at baseline, cycle 4 day 1, and cycle 7 day 1. Worth noting for this clone: Its antigen is currently unknown.

V is TRBV4-1 and J is TRBJ2-7; 9 nucleotides match TRBD1. The source of this sequence is an adult with an advanced solid tumor such as melanoma, head and neck, liver or kidney cancer. Specimen: CD4+ or CD8+ T cells sorted from blood, collected in a trial of the OX40 agonist ivuxolimab. The CDR3 loop is CASSPTGGGQIGEQYF. The DNA for the CDR3 is TGCGCCAGCAGCCCAACAGGGGGCGGGCAAATAGGAGAGCAGTACTTC.